This paragraph covers one TCR beta chain sequence. Time point defined: newly diagnosed GD, antithyroid drugs for less than 3 months. Construction of the TCR library relied on RNA isolated from PBMCs. Germline V gene data show CDR1 as SGHDT and CDR2 as YYEEEE. This CDR3 is built from 14 residues. Trimming cost V 2 bases and J 2 bases, with 9 bases left between them. The data are from a study of regulatory T cells in long-lasting Graves disease. Construction of the TCR beta libraries employed iRepertoire HTBI primers in conjunction with Arm-PCR of CDR3 regions. A single record per CDR3 protein comes from TCRdb applying MiXCR to the multiplex PCR reads. The table shows over 350,000 distinct CDR3 sequences, with roughly 15% occurring only once. These data also featured in a second study, about T cells in Graves' hyperthyroidism and ophthalmopathy.

Specimen: peripheral blood mononuclear cells (PBMCs), collected at new diagnosis, from a patient treated with antithyroid drugs. The sequence was collected from a woman aged 40 to 55 with Graves disease. The J gene is TRBJ2-3, the V gene TRBV5-6; no definite D call. CDR3 nucleotides: TGTGCCAGCAGCTTCGGGCGGTTCACAGATACGCAGTATTTT. It translates to CASSFGRFTDTQYF.